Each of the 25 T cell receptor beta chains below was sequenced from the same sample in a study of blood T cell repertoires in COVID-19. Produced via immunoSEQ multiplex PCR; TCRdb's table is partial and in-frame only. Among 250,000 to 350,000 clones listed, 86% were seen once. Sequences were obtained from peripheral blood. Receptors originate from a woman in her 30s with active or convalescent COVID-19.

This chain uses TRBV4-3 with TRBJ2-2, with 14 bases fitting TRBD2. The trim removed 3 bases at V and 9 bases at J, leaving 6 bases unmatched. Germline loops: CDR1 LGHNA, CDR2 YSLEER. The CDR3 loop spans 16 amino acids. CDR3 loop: CASSHGTSGGPWELFF. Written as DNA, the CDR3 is TGCGCCAGCAGCCATGGGACTAGCGGGGGTCCCTGGGAGCTGTTTTTT.

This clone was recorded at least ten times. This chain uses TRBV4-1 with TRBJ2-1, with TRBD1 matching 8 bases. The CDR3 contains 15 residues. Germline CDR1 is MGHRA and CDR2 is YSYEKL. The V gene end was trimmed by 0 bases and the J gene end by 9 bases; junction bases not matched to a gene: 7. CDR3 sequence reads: CASSQESTGGSEQFF. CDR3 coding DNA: TGCGCCAGCAGCCAAGAGAGTACAGGGGGGAGTGAGCAGTTCTTC.

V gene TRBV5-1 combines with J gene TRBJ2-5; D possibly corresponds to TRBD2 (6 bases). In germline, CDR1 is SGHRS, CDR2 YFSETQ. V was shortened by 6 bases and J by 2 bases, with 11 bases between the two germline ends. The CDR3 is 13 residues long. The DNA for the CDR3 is TGCGCCAGCAACCGCGGGGATCAAGAGACCCAGTACTTC. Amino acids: CASNRGDQETQYF.

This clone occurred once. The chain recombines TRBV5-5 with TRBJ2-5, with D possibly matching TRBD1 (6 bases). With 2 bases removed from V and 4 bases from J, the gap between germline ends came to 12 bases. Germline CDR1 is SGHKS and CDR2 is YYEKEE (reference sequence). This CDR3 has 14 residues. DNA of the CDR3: TGTGCCAGCAGCTTAAGAGGGGGTGGAGAGACCCAGTACTTC. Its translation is CASSLRGGGETQYF.

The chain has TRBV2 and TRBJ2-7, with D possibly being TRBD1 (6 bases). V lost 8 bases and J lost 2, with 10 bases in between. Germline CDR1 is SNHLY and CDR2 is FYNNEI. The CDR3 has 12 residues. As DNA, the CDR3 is TGTGCCAGCCGGGACAATACCTACGAGCAGTACTTC. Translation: CASRDNTYEQYF.

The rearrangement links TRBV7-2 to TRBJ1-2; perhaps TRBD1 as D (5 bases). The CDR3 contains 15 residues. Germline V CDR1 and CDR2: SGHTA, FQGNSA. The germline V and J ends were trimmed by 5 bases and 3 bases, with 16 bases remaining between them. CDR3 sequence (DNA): TGTGCCAGCAGCCTAAGGCCAGGGAAAGACTATGGCTACACCTTC. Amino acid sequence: CASSLRPGKDYGYTF.

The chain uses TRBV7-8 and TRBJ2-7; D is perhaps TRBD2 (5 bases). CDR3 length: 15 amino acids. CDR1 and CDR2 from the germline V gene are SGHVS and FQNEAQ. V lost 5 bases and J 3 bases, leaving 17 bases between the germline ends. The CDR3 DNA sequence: TGTGCCAGCAGCCCACCCGGGATGCGGAGCTACGAGCAGTACTTC. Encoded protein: CASSPPGMRSYEQYF.

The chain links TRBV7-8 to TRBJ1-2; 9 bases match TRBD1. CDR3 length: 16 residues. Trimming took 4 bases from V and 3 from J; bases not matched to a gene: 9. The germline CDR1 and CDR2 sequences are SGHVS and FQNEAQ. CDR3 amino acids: CASSSMNRGRDYGYTF. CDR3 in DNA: TGTGCCAGCAGCTCGATGAACAGGGGGCGAGACTATGGCTACACCTTC.

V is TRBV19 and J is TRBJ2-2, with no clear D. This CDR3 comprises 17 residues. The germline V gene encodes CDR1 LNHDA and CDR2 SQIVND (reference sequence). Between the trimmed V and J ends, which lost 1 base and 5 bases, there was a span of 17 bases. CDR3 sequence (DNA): TGTGCCAGTAGTATAGGGGCCAGTCCCCCTTTAACCGGGGAGCTGTTTTTT. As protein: CASSIGASPPLTGELFF.

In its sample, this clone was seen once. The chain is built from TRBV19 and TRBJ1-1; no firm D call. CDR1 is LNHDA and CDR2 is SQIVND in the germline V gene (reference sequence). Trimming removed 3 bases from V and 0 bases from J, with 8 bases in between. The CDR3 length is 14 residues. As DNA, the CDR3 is TGTGCCAGTAGTATTACAGCCATGAACACTGAAGCTTTCTTT. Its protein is CASSITAMNTEAFF.

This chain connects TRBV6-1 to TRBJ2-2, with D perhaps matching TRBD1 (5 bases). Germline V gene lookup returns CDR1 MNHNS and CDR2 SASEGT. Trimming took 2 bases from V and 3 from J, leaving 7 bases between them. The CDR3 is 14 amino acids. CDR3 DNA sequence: TGTGCCAGCAGTGAACAGGGCTACACCGGGGAGCTGTTTTTT. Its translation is CASSEQGYTGELFF.

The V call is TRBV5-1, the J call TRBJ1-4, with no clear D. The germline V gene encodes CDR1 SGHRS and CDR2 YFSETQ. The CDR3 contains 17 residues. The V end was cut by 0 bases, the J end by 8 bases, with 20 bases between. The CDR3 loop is CASSLGTLVIHREKLFF. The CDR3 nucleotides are TGCGCCAGCAGCTTGGGAACATTGGTAATCCATCGCGAAAAACTGTTTTTT. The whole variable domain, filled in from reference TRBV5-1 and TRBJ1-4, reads KAGVTQTPRYLIKTRGQQVTLSCSPISGHRSVSWYQQTPGQGLQFLFEYFSETQRNKGNFPGRFSGRQFSNSRSEMNVSTLELGDSALYLCASSLGTLVIHREKLFFGSGTQLSVL.

This CDR3 is CASSYSALVTQHF. In nucleotides, the CDR3 is TGTGCCAGCAGTTACTCGGCCCTGGTGACCCAGCATTTT. V usage is TRBV6-2 or TRBV6-3 and J usage is TRBJ1-5; D is uncertain. V lost 0 bases and J lost 11, with 11 bases in between. From germline, CDR1 is MNHEY and CDR2 SVGEGT. The CDR3 extends over 13 amino acids.

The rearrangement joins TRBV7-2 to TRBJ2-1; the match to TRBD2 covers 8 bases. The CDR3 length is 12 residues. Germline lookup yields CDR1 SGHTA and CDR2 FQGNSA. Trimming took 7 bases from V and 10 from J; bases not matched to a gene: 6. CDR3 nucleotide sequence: TGTGCCAGCACCGCCAGCGGGGGAGAGCAGTTCTTC. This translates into CASTASGGEQFF.

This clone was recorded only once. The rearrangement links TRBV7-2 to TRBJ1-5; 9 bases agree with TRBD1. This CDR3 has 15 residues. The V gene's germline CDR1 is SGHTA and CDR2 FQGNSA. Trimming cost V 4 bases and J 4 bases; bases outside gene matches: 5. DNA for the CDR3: TGTGCCAGCAGCTGGACAGGGGATCGTAATCAGCCCCAGCATTTT. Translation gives CASSWTGDRNQPQHF.

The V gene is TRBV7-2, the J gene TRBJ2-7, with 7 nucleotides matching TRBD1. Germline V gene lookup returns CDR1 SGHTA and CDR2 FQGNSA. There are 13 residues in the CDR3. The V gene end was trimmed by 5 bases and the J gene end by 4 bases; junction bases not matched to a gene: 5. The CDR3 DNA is TGTGCCAGCAGCCACGGGACAGCGTACGAGCAGTACTTC. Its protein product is CASSHGTAYEQYF.

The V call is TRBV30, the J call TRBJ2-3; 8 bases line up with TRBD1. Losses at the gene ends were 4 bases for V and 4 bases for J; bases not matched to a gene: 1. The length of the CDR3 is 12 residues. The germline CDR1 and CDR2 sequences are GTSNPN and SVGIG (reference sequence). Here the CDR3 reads CAWKDRADTQYF. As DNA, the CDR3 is TGTGCCTGGAAGGACAGGGCAGATACGCAGTATTTT.

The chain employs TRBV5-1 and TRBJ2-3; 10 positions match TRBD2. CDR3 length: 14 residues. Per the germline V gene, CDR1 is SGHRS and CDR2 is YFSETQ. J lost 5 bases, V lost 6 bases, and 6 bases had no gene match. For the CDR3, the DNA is TGCGCCAGCACTCTCTCTAGCGGGGGAGATACGCAGTATTTT. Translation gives CASTLSSGGDTQYF.

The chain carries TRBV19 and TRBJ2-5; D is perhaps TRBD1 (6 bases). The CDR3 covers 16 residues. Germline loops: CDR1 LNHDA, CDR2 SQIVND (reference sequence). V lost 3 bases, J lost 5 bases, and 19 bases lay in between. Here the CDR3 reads CASSISRSGQGETQYF. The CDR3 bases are TGTGCCAGTAGTATTAGTAGGAGCGGCCAGGGGGAGACCCAGTACTTC. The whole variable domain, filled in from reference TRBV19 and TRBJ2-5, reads DGGITQSPKYLFRKEGQNVTLSCEQNLNHDAMYWYRQDPGQGLRLIYYSQIVNDFQKGDIAEGYSVSREKKESFPLTVTSAQKNPTAFYLCASSISRSGQGETQYFGPGTRLLVL.

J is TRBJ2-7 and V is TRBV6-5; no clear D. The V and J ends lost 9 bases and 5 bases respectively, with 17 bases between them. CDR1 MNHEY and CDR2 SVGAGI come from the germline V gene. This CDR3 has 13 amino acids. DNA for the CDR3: TGTGCCAGTTCGGGTGAGAGTGTCCACGAGCAGTACTTC. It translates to CASSGESVHEQYF.

The CDR3 spells CASSEPDRGQGGNTIYF. The CDR3 DNA reads as TGTGCCAGCAGTGAACCCGACAGGGGGCAGGGAGGAAACACCATATATTTT. The V and J genes are TRBV6-1 and TRBJ1-3, with TRBD1 matching over 10 bases. Trimming cost V 2 bases and J 4 bases; bases outside gene matches: 8. The CDR3 spans 17 residues. Germline loops: CDR1 MNHNS, CDR2 SASEGT.

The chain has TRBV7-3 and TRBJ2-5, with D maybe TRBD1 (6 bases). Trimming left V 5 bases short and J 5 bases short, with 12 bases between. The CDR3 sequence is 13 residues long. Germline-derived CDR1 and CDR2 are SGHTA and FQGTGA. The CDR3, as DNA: TGTGCCAGCAGCCAACAGGGTTCGGAGACCCAGTACTTC. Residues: CASSQQGSETQYF.

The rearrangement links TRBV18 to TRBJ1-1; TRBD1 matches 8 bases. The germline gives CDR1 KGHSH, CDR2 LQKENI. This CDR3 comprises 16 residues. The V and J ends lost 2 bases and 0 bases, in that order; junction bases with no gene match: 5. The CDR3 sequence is CASSPRQGFMNTEAFF. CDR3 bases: TGTGCCAGCTCACCAAGACAGGGGTTCATGAACACTGAAGCTTTCTTT.

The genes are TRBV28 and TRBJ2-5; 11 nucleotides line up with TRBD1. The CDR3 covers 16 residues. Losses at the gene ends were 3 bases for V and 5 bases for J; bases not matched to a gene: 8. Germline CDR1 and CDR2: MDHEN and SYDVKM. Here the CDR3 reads CASSLVGQGAGETQYF. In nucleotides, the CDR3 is TGTGCCAGCAGTTTGGTTGGACAGGGGGCAGGGGAGACCCAGTACTTC.

CDR3 DNA: TGTGCCAGCAGCCTATGGAGGGATGGAGATACGCAGTATTTT. This codes for CASSLWRDGDTQYF. This sequence joins TRBV7-2 and TRBJ2-3; tentatively, D is TRBD2 (6 bases). Trimming removed 5 bases from V and 5 bases from J, with 14 bases in between. The germline V gene encodes CDR1 SGHTA and CDR2 FQGNSA. The CDR3 length is 14 residues.